This T cell receptor (beta chain) was observed in a study of identical twins. Germline CDR1 is SGHRS and CDR2 is YFSETQ. This CDR3 has 17 amino acids. V lost 4 bases, J lost 6 bases, and 12 bases stayed unmatched. A universal primer site arose from template switching, and cDNA bore unique molecular identifiers. TCRdb analysed the 5' RACE reads with MiXCR anew, one entry per CDR3 protein. The repertoire has 350,000 to 500,000 distinct CDR3 sequences, about 18% of them found once; the top ten carry more than 10%. Ten or more counts support this clonotype. This rearrangement joins TRBV5-1 to TRBJ2-1; 11 nucleotides line up with TRBD2. Sequencing was done on a sample of naive T cells sorted from blood. The sequence came from a man in his fifties or sixties in good health. The CDR3 sequence is CASSLSPTSGALNEQFF. The CDR3 DNA reads as TGCGCCAGCAGCCTTTCACCGACTAGCGGGGCCCTCAATGAGCAGTTCTTC. Full variable domain (rest looked up from reference TRBV5-1 and TRBJ2-1): KAGVTQTPRYLIKTRGQQVTLSCSPISGHRSVSWYQQTPGQGLQFLFEYFSETQRNKGNFPGRFSGRQFSNSRSEMNVSTLELGDSALYLCASSLSPTSGALNEQFFGPGTRLTVL.